This T cell receptor (beta chain) was documented in a study of regulatory T cells in long-lasting Graves disease. Overall study: Duration of antithyroid drug therapy among newly diagnosed Graves' patients was under 3 months. Study findings and constraints: Less diverse TCR repertoires were seen in persistent Graves' patients than in newly diagnosed ones.

Construction of the TCR beta libraries employed iRepertoire HTBI primers in conjunction with Arm-PCR of CDR3 regions. A single record per CDR3 protein comes from TCRdb applying MiXCR to the multiplex PCR reads. The sample has under 300,000 distinct CDR3 sequences, around a sixth seen once. Germline V gene data show CDR1 as MNHNS and CDR2 as SASEGT. V lost 6 bases and J lost 0, with 11 bases in between. CDR3 length equals 14 residues. As concerns this clonotype: Its antigen is unidentified.

Time point of the sample: newly diagnosed GD, antithyroid drugs for less than 3 months. Preparation of the TCR library used RNA extracted from PBMCs. The data also belong to a second study, concerning T cells in Graves' hyperthyroidism and ophthalmopathy. In that study: TCR CDR3 underwent first-round RT-PCR with the HTBI primer set.

The chain uses TRBV6-1 and TRBJ1-1, with D tentatively TRBD1 (5 bases). This clonotype was obtained from a woman between 25 and 40 years old with Graves disease. Source: peripheral blood mononuclear cells (PBMCs), taken at new diagnosis, from a patient treated with antithyroid drugs. The CDR3 sequence is CASRLTGMNTEAFF. CDR3 bases: TGTGCCAGCAGGCTAACAGGTATGAACACTGAAGCTTTCTTT.